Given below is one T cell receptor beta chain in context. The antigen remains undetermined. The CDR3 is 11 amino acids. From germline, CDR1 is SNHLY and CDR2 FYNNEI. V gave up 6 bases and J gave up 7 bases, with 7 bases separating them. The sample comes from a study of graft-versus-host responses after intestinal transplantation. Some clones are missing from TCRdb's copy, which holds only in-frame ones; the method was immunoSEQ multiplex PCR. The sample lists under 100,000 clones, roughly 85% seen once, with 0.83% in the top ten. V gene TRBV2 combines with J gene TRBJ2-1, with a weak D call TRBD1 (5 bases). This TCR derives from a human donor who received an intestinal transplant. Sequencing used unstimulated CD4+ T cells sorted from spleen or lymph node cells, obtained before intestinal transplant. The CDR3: CASSRENEQFF. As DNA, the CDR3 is TGTGCCAGCAGCAGGGAAAATGAGCAGTTCTTC.